These T cell receptor beta chains were read from a single sample in a study of radiotherapy plus CTLA-4 blockade in lung cancer. The assay was immunoSEQ multiplex PCR, and TCRdb's table has in-frame clones only and misses some. The sample yields 45,000 or so clones, 65% to 85% seen once. Sequences were derived from peripheral blood, sampled from a patient treated with radiotherapy plus ipilimumab. The source is a human donor with non-small cell lung cancer who had stable disease on radiotherapy plus ipilimumab. Both conserved end residues are part of each CDR3.

j_gene: TRBJ2-3
v_gene: TRBV7-8
CDR3aa: CASSLLAIGGLTDTQYF

j_gene: TRBJ1-2
v_gene: TRBV5-1
CDR3aa: CASSLVGTGIPANYGYTF

j_gene: TRBJ2-3
v_gene: TRBV19
CDR3aa: CATRGRTVGTDTQYF

j_gene: TRBJ1-1
v_gene: TRBV5-1
CDR3aa: CASSVEDGGITEAFF

j_gene: TRBJ1-1
v_gene: TRBV6-6
CDR3aa: CASSTFHLF

j_gene: NA
v_gene: TRBV5-1
CDR3aa: CASSLPGQGGYEQYF

j_gene: TRBJ1-2
v_gene: TRBV30
CDR3aa: CAWSIHSYGYTF

j_gene: TRBJ1-4
v_gene: TRBV15
CDR3aa: CATSRGGAGNEKLFF

j_gene: TRBJ1-1
v_gene: TRBV11-2
CDR3aa: CASSLDGRLGQEAFF

j_gene: TRBJ1-4
v_gene: TRBV4-1
CDR3aa: CASSQDRTGMVSDEKLFF

j_gene: TRBJ1-6
v_gene: TRBV9
CDR3aa: CASSVTGLGSPLHF

j_gene: TRBJ2-2
v_gene: TRBV7-2
CDR3aa: CASSLGGRATGELFF

j_gene: TRBJ2-2
v_gene: TRBV4-1
CDR3aa: CASSPGLVETGELFF

j_gene: TRBJ1-2
v_gene: TRBV30
CDR3aa: CAWNTGGLINYGYTF

j_gene: TRBJ1-5
v_gene: TRBV5-6
CDR3aa: CASSPGTVVSNQPQHF

j_gene: TRBJ2-2
v_gene: TRBV5-4
CDR3aa: CATNPSWGRGGELFF

j_gene: TRBJ2-3
v_gene: TRBV7-2
CDR3aa: CASSLVRGVGTDTQYF

j_gene: TRBJ1-2
v_gene: TRBV9
CDR3aa: CASSVPGTGYGYTF

j_gene: TRBJ2-2
v_gene: TRBV6-1
CDR3aa: CASRIQGSTGELFF

j_gene: TRBJ2-3
v_gene: TRBV9
CDR3aa: CASGRGDGTDTQYF

j_gene: TRBJ1-5
v_gene: TRBV5-1
CDR3aa: CASSRDRGKDQPQHF

j_gene: TRBJ2-4
v_gene: TRBV5-1
CDR3aa: CASSLDGLAKNIQYF

j_gene: TRBJ1-6
v_gene: TRBV6-5
CDR3aa: CASSQGQDYNSPLHF

j_gene: TRBJ1-2
v_gene: TRBV19
CDR3aa: CASSIPPGQGDGYTF

j_gene: TRBJ1-1
v_gene: TRBV15
CDR3aa: CATSRDRGGTEAFF

j_gene: TRBJ1-2
v_gene: TRBV5-1
CDR3aa: CASSPGQGANYGYTF

j_gene: TRBJ2-3
v_gene: TRBV10-3
CDR3aa: CAIKGAGETDTQYF

j_gene: TRBJ1-2
v_gene: TRBV29-1
CDR3aa: CSVEDPVLGSYGYTF

j_gene: TRBJ1-2
v_gene: TRBV7-8
CDR3aa: CASSPWGGYGYTF